The 25 T cell receptor beta chains below were found in one sample sequenced in a study of blood T cells in healthy people across ages. The second PCR ran about 6 to 12 cycles with a sample-barcoded 5' primer and J-beta primers. A single record per CDR3 protein comes from TCRdb applying MiXCR to the 5' RACE reads. The data contain about 780,000 distinct CDR3 sequences, about 42% of them seen just once; the ten biggest clones take up about a sixth. The specimen was blood. The receptors were sampled from a man older than 75 in good health.

The rearrangement links TRBV28 to TRBJ2-5, with TRBD1 matching 8 bases. The germline CDR1 and CDR2 sequences are MDHEN and SYDVKM. The CDR3 consists of 15 residues. V lost 6 bases to trimming and J lost 5 bases; unmatched junction nucleotides: 11. CDR3 DNA sequence: TGTGCCAGCAGCCCGGGACAGGCTGTTGGGGAGACCCAGTACTTC. Translation gives CASSPGQAVGETQYF.

This clonotype was seen only a few times. The V call is TRBV29-1, the J call TRBJ2-1; a possible D gene is TRBD1 (6 bases). Trimming left V 7 bases short and J 5 bases short, with 12 bases between. The CDR3 has 12 residues. Germline CDR1 reads SQVTM; CDR2 reads ANQGSEA. CDR3 coding DNA: TGCAGCGCGGAGAGGGGGAACAATGAGCAGTTCTTC. Translating gives CSAERGNNEQFF.

This clonotype occurred a few times. The chain couples TRBV24-1 to TRBJ2-7; 9 bases match TRBD2. The germline V gene encodes CDR1 KGHDR and CDR2 SFDVKD. The junction had 5 bases not matched to a gene; V was cut back by 5 bases and J by 4 bases. The CDR3 sequence is 14 residues long. CDR3 bases: TGTGCCACCAGTGGGGATCTAGCGGGATACGAGCAGTACTTC. It translates to CATSGDLAGYEQYF.

The CDR3, as DNA: TGTGCCAGCAGTTTTAGTGGGGCAGTTGAATATGGCTACACCTTC. This translates into CASSFSGAVEYGYTF. This chain joins TRBV28 and TRBJ1-2, with D possibly matching TRBD1 (5 bases). The ends were cut back, 3 bases at V and 5 bases at J, with 16 bases in the middle. CDR1 MDHEN and CDR2 SYDVKM come from the germline V gene. This CDR3 has 15 amino acids.

CDR3 DNA: TGCGCCAGCAGCCAAGAAAATGGCGCGTGGGTCATTCAGTACTTC. It encodes CASSQENGAWVIQYF. The chain carries TRBV4-1 and TRBJ2-4, with unresolved D. V was trimmed by 0 bases and J by 9 bases, leaving 15 bases between them. The CDR3 is 15 residues long. Per germline, CDR1 MGHRA and CDR2 YSYEKL.

This clonotype has just a few counts. A single base separates this from a much larger clone, so it may be a read error. The chain recombines TRBV7-9 with TRBJ2-7; 7 bases match TRBD1. This CDR3 has 15 amino acids. V was pared by 6 bases and J by 2 bases, with 10 bases of the junction left unmatched. Per germline, CDR1 SEHNR and CDR2 FQNEAQ (reference sequence). Here the CDR3 reads CASSFDRVRPYEQYF. Here the CDR3 DNA reads TGTGCCAGCAGTTTTGACAGGGTACGGCCCTACGAGCAGTACTTC.

The sample holds a few counts of this clonotype. V is TRBV7-9 and J is TRBJ2-1, with 12 bases that match TRBD2. The CDR3 sequence is 14 residues long. The germline V gene has CDR1 SEHNR and CDR2 FQNEAQ (reference sequence). The ends lost 6 bases at V and 8 bases at J; junction bases unmatched: 5. The CDR3 DNA sequence: TGTGCCAGCAGGTCGGGACTAGCGGGCGATGAGCAGTTCTTC. Translating gives CASRSGLAGDEQFF.

This clonotype was detected only a few times. The chain is built from TRBV20-1 and TRBJ2-7; D is perhaps TRBD2 (6 bases). CDR1 is DFQATT, CDR2 SNEGSKA, per germline (reference sequence). The CDR3 consists of 14 residues. The V end lost 0 bases, the J end lost 3 bases, and 12 bases lay between the germline ends. CDR3 amino acids: CSARDFQGGYEQYF. CDR3 nucleotides: TGCAGTGCTAGAGATTTCCAGGGAGGCTACGAGCAGTACTTC.

The rearrangement links TRBV9 to TRBJ1-2; D possibly corresponds to TRBD1 (5 bases). CDR1 is SGDLS and CDR2 is YYNGEE in the germline V gene. This CDR3 comprises 14 residues. V gave up 0 bases and J gave up 10 bases, with 16 bases separating them. Here the CDR3 reads CASSVGDSGGVYTF. The DNA for the CDR3 is TGTGCCAGCAGCGTAGGTGACAGCGGAGGAGTCTACACCTTC. The whole variable domain, filled in from reference TRBV9 and TRBJ1-2, reads DSGVTQTPKHLITATGQRVTLRCSPRSGDLSVYWYQQSLDQGLQFLIQYYNGEERAKGNILERFSAQQFPDLHSELNLSSLELGDSALYFCASSVGDSGGVYTFGSGTRLTVV.

DNA for the CDR3: TGTGCCAGCAGTTACGTGGACGTATATGGCTACACCTTC. It encodes CASSYVDVYGYTF. V and J are TRBV6-2 or TRBV6-3 and TRBJ1-2; D is unclear. Germline CDR1 is MNHEY and CDR2 is SVGEGT. The V and J ends lost 2 bases and 5 bases respectively, with 9 bases between them. The length of the CDR3 is 13 residues.

This clonotype was detected only a few times. This sequence joins TRBV20-1 and TRBJ2-1, with 11 nucleotides matching TRBD2. The CDR3 length is 14 residues. V shed 3 bases, J shed 10 bases, and the junction held 8 bases outside the gene matches. Germline V gives CDR1 DFQATT, CDR2 SNEGSKA (reference sequence). CDR3 nucleotides: TGCAGTGCTAGTGGGACTAGCGGCCTCCGGGAGCAGTTCTTC. This sequence encodes CSASGTSGLREQFF.

The chain employs TRBV9 and TRBJ1-1; 8 bases are shared with TRBD1. CDR1 and CDR2 from the germline V gene are SGDLS and YYNGEE. The J segment lost 3 bases and the V segment lost 0 bases, leaving 7 bases of the junction unmatched. The CDR3 has 16 amino acids. The DNA for the CDR3 is TGTGCCAGCAGCGTAGGGTACAGGGGGAGCCACACTGAAGCTTTCTTT. Protein sequence: CASSVGYRGSHTEAFF.

The rearrangement joins TRBV27 to TRBJ2-5, with TRBD1 as a possible D gene (5 bases). With the DNA end fitting TRBJ2-7 better, the J assignment may be wrong. This CDR3 is built from 15 residues. Germline values: CDR1 MNHEY, CDR2 SMNVEV (reference sequence). The CDR3 DNA sequence: TGTGCCAGCAGTTTATCGGGCCAGGGTAGGTACGAGCAGTACTTC. Translated, it gives CASSLSGQGRYEQYF.

The chain links TRBV30 to TRBJ2-1; D is possibly TRBD1 or TRBD2 (5 bases each). V was pared by 1 base and J by 8 bases, with 12 bases between. CDR1 and CDR2 (germline): GTSNPN, SVGIG (reference sequence). The length of the CDR3 is 13 residues. CDR3 in amino acids: CAWSAGVGDEQFF. The CDR3, as DNA: TGTGCCTGGAGTGCTGGGGTGGGGGATGAGCAGTTCTTC.

This clonotype was counted many times. The gene calls are TRBV7-2 and TRBJ2-3; 9 bases are shared with TRBD2. The CDR3 totals 15 residues. V shed 5 bases and J 10 bases; nucleotides not matched to a gene: 13. Germline lookup yields CDR1 SGHTA and CDR2 FQGNSA. The CDR3 region is CASSLGLSSGTAQYF. CDR3 bases: TGTGCCAGCAGCCTAGGTCTGTCTAGCGGGACAGCGCAGTATTTT.

This clonotype was observed many times. The chain uses TRBV10-2 and TRBJ1-2; D uncertain. Per germline, CDR1 WSHSY and CDR2 SAAADI. The ends were cut back, 0 bases at V and 3 bases at J, with 11 bases in the middle. The CDR3 runs 15 residues. The CDR3 loop is CASSESTNGDYGYTF. The CDR3 DNA sequence: TGCGCCAGCAGTGAGTCGACAAACGGCGACTATGGCTACACCTTC.

The chain carries TRBV10-3 and TRBJ2-1; D is perhaps TRBD1 or TRBD2 (5 bases each). Trimming removed 8 bases from V and 8 bases from J, with 19 bases in between. The CDR3 is made up of 14 amino acids. The germline CDR1 and CDR2 sequences are ENHRY and SYGVKD. CDR3 amino acids: CAILPGPVGHEQFF. The CDR3 nucleotides are TGTGCCATCCTCCCGGGACCTGTGGGTCATGAGCAGTTCTTC.

The rearrangement joins TRBV28 to TRBJ1-4; D gene unclear. The CDR3 extends over 16 amino acids. The V end lost 10 bases, the J end lost 0 bases, and 18 bases lay between the germline ends. CDR1 is MDHEN and CDR2 is SYDVKM in the germline V gene. The CDR3 sequence: CATIRRQRATNEKLFF. For the CDR3, the DNA is TGTGCCACCATTAGACGGCAGAGAGCAACTAATGAAAAACTGTTTTTT.

This chain links TRBV11-1 with TRBJ2-2; 9 positions match TRBD1. Germline V CDR1 and CDR2: SGHAT, FQDESV (reference sequence). This CDR3 contains 16 residues. V was clipped by 5 bases and J by 0 bases; unmatched bases: 4. In nucleotides, the CDR3 is TGTGCCAGCAGCCATCGACAGGGGGCGAACACCGGGGAGCTGTTTTTT. This encodes CASSHRQGANTGELFF.

The chain is built from TRBV4-2 and TRBJ2-5; possible D gene TRBD2, 5 bases. V was shortened by 1 base and J by 11 bases, with 17 bases between the two germline ends. This CDR3 has 14 residues. CDR1 LGHNA and CDR2 YNFKEQ come from the germline V gene. The CDR3 sequence: CASSQGDDDGEQYF. In DNA, the CDR3 is TGTGCCAGCAGCCAAGGGGATGACGATGGGGAGCAGTACTTC.

The chain has TRBV20-1 and TRBJ1-1; D may be TRBD1 (5 bases). The ends were cut back, 5 bases at V and 1 base at J, with 14 bases in the middle. The CDR3 totals 14 residues. Germline assignment: CDR1 DFQATT and CDR2 SNEGSKA (reference sequence). DNA of the CDR3: TGCAGTGCTGAGGGGAGAGGCGCGAACACTGAAGCTTTCTTT. Amino acids: CSAEGRGANTEAFF.

V gene TRBV7-2 combines with J gene TRBJ1-6; TRBD1 might be the D (5 bases). Germline V gene sequence: CDR1 SGHTA, CDR2 FQGNSA. V was shortened by 4 bases and J by 2 bases, with 15 bases between the two germline ends. This CDR3 has 17 amino acids. The DNA for the CDR3 is TGTGCCAGCAGCTCCCACAGGTCCCGCACCTATAATTCACCCCTCCACTTT. It is translated as CASSSHRSRTYNSPLHF.

The V call is TRBV29-1, the J call TRBJ2-3, with D possibly being TRBD2 (5 bases). The V gene's germline CDR1 is SQVTM and CDR2 ANQGSEA. V lost 7 bases to trimming and J lost 1 base, with 18 bases between them. The CDR3 loop spans 15 amino acids. The CDR3 sequence: CSAERGNSGTDTQYF. As DNA, the CDR3 is TGCAGCGCCGAAAGAGGGAATTCGGGCACAGATACGCAGTATTTT.

Comment on this clonotype: Possible read error: a much larger clone is one base away. V is TRBV11-3 and J is TRBJ2-5; 11 bases fit TRBD2. Trimming at V came to 5 bases and at J to 11 bases, leaving 10 bases not matched to a gene. The CDR3 loop spans 14 amino acids. Germline assignment: CDR1 SGHNT and CDR2 YENEEA. The DNA of the CDR3 is TGTGCCAGCAGCCCGACTAGCGGGAACAATGAGCAGTACTTC. This codes for CASSPTSGNNEQYF.

The sample holds a few counts of this clonotype. This chain links TRBV20-1 with TRBJ1-2; 10 bases are shared with TRBD1. Germline CDR1 DFQATT, CDR2 SNEGSKA (reference sequence). The V and J ends lost 5 bases and 7 bases, in that order; junction bases with no gene match: 7. This CDR3 is 13 amino acids long. The CDR3 spells CSAGRDRGVGYTF. For the CDR3, the DNA is TGCAGTGCTGGCCGGGACAGGGGCGTTGGCTACACCTTC.